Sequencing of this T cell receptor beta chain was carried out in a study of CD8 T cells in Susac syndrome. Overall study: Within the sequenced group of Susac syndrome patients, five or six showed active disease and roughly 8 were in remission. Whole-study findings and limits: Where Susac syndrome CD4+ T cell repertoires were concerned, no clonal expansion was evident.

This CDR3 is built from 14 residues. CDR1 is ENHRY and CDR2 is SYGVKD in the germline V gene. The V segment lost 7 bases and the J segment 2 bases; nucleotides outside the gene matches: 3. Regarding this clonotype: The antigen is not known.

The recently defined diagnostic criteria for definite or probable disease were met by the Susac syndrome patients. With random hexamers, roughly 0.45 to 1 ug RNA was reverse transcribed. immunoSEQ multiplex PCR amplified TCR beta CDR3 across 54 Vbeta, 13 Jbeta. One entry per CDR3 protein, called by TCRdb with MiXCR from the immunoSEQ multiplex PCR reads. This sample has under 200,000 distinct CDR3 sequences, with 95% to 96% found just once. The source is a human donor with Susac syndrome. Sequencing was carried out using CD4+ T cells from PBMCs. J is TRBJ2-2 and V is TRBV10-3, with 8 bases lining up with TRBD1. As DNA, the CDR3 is TGTGCCATCACCGGGACAGGCAACACCGGGGAGCTGTTTTTT. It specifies CAITGTGNTGELFF.